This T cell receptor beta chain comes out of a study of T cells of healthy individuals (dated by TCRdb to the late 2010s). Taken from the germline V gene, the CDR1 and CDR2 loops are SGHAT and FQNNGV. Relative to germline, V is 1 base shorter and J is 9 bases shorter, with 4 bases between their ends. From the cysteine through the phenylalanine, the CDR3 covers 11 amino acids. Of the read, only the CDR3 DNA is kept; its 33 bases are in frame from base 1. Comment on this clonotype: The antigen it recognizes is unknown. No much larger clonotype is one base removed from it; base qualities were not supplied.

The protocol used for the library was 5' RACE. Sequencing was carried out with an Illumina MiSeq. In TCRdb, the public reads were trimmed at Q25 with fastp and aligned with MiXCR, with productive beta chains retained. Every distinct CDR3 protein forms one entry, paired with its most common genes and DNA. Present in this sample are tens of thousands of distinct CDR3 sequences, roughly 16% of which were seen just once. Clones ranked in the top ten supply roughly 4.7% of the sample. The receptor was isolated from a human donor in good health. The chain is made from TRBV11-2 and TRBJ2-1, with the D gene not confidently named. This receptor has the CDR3 CASSLVIEQFF. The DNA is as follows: TGTGCCAGCAGCTTAGTTATTGAGCAGTTCTTC.